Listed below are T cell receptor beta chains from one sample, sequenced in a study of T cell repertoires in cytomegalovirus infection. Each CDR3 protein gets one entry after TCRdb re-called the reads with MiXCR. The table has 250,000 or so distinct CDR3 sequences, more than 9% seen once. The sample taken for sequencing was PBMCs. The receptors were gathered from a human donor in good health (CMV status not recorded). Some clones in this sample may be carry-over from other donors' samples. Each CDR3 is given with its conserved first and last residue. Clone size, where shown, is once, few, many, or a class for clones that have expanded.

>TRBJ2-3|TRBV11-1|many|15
CASSFGQGATDTQYF
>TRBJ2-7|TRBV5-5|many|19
CASSLAGLAGGHRSYEQYF
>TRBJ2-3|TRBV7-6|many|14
CASSLPREGDTQYF
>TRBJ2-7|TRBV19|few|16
CASSISSTSGSYEQYF
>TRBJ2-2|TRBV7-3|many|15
CASSPQTGVGEELFF
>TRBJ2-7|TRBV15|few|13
CATSRDMGYEQYF
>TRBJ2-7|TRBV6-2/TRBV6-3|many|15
CASSSNLRLFYEQYF
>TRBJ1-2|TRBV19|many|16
CASSLYGTKQSNGYTF
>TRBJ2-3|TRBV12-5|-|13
CASGLGEADTQYF
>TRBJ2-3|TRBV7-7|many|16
CASSPGTGLPKDTQYF
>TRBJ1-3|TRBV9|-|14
CASSVAGGENTIYF
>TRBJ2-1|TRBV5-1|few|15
CASSFGQSSYNEQFF
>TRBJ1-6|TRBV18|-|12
CASSPRPGSLHF
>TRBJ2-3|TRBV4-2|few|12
CASSLSEDTQYF
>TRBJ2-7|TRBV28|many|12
CASSLYSREQYF
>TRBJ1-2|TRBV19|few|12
CASRGQLYGYTF
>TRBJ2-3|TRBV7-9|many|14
CASSLGHIGDTQYF
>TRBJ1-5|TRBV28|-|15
CASSSRTVSNQPQHF
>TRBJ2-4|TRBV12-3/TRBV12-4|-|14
CASSLGVSKNIQYF
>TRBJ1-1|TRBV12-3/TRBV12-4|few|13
CASRQGAFTEAFF
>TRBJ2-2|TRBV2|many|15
CASSEVRLLTGELFF
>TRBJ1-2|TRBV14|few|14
CASSRTGRGYGYTF
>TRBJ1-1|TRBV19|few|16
CASTIGGAAMNTEAFF
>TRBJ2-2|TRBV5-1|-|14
CASSLGQFGGELFF
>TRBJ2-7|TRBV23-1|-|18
CASSQLTSGRLDPYEQYF
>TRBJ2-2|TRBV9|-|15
CASSVGTWNTGELFF
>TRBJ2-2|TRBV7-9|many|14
CASSPGLVTGELFF
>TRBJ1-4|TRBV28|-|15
CASSAPPIPNEKLFF
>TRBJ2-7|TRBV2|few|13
CASQVETSYEQYF
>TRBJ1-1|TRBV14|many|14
CASSQETGNTEAFF
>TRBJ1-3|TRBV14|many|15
CASSRRRQAVNTIYF
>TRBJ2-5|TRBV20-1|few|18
CSASPGQGATLSQETQYF
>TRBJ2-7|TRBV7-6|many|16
CASSLGFRDGDYEQYF
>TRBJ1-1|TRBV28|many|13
CASSPVQGAEAFF
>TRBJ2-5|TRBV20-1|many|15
CSARPDRGRGETQYF
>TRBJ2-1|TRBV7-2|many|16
CASSLMWGSSYNEQFF
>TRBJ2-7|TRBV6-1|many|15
CASSNSGRASYEQYF
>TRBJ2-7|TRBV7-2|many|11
CASSQGEGYVF
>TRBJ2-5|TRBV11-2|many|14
CASSSSAGGETQYF
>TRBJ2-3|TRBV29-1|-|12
CTGGRGTDTQYF
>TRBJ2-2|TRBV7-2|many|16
CASSSNGGGYTGELFF
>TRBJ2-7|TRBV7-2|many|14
CASSSVVMAGEQYF